One and the same sample provided the 22 T cell receptor beta chains below, sequenced in a study of Graves' ophthalmopathy and Graves' hyperthyroidism. Amplification from RNA transcripts yielded the TCR beta CDR3 regions. Scientists carried out first-round RT-PCR using HTBI primers and then a second-round multiplex PCR. TCRdb re-derived calls from the multiplex PCR reads in MiXCR, one entry per CDR3 protein. Of more than 150,000 distinct CDR3 sequences in the sample, 30% to 45% were seen once. The specimen sequenced was peripheral blood. These receptors came from a woman aged 40 to 49 with Graves' ophthalmopathy.

This clonotype has ten or more counts. V and J are TRBV30 and TRBJ2-5; D remains ambiguous. The CDR3 consists of 12 residues. V lost 5 bases and J 1 base, leaving 8 bases between the germline ends. Per germline, CDR1 GTSNPN and CDR2 SVGIG (reference sequence). The CDR3 nucleotides read TGTGCCTGGGGGCAGAGCCAAGAGACCCAGTACTTC. Its protein is CAWGQSQETQYF.

This clonotype was seen repeatedly, ten times or more. The germline gene is not matched at one end of the junction; a read error may be the cause. The gene calls are TRBV28 and TRBJ2-5; D is undetermined. CDR1 MDHEN and CDR2 SYDVKM come from the germline V gene. This CDR3 is 10 amino acids long. The CDR3 region is CASMQEPQYF. The DNA of the CDR3 is TGTGCCAGCATGCAAGAGCCCCAGTACTTC.

The sample holds many counts of this clonotype. The chain couples TRBV27 to TRBJ2-5, with unresolved D. The CDR3 consists of 13 residues. Germline values: CDR1 MNHEY, CDR2 SMNVEV (reference sequence). The V end lost 5 bases, the J end lost 0 bases, and 7 bases lay between the germline ends. The CDR3: CASSPYNQETQYF. The CDR3 DNA is TGTGCCAGCAGTCCCTACAACCAAGAGACCCAGTACTTC.

This clonotype was seen many times. This chain connects TRBV15 to TRBJ2-5, with D maybe TRBD2 (6 bases). Germline lookup yields CDR1 LNHNV and CDR2 YYDKDF (reference sequence). The CDR3 consists of 16 residues. Trimming stripped 2 bases from V and 5 bases from J, with 18 bases between. CDR3 protein: CATSRYPGTLSETQYF. The CDR3 nucleotides are TGTGCCACCAGCAGATATCCCGGGACTTTGAGTGAGACCCAGTACTTC.

The sample holds many counts of this clonotype. The V call is TRBV6-8, the J call TRBJ2-3; the D is unclear. This CDR3 has 14 residues. Trimming removed 7 bases from V and 2 bases from J, with 13 bases in between. Germline V gene sequence: CDR1 MNHGY, CDR2 SAAAGT. CDR3 loop: CASTHRVSTDTQYF. CDR3 coding DNA: TGTGCCAGCACCCATCGGGTTTCCACAGATACGCAGTATTTT.

This clonotype was seen many times. The V and J genes are TRBV20-1 and TRBJ1-2, with D unresolved. Trimming pared 1 base from V and 4 bases from J, leaving 16 bases between. The CDR3 loop spans 15 amino acids. In germline, CDR1 is DFQATT, CDR2 SNEGSKA (reference sequence). The CDR3 loop is CSARVTAREAYGYTF. DNA for the CDR3: TGCAGTGCTAGAGTCACAGCGAGAGAAGCCTATGGCTACACCTTC.

The chain carries TRBV12-3 or TRBV12-4 and TRBJ2-7, with D tentatively TRBD1 or TRBD2 (6 bases each). The CDR3 consists of 12 residues. The V and J ends lost 4 bases and 7 bases respectively, with 11 bases between them. In DNA, the CDR3 is TGTGCCAGCAGTTATGGGGGGCGGGAGCAGTACTTC. Its translation is CASSYGGREQYF.

This clonotype was seen ten or more times. The gene calls are TRBV6-1 and TRBJ2-7; 10 bases are shared with TRBD2. With 2 bases clipped from V and 2 bases from J, the junction kept 12 bases outside the gene matches. CDR1 and CDR2 from the germline V gene are MNHNS and SASEGT. This CDR3 spans 18 amino acids. The CDR3 DNA follows: TGTGCCAGCAGTGAATACACTAGCGGGACCCTTGGTCCCTACGAGCAGTACTTC. It codes for CASSEYTSGTLGPYEQYF.

At least ten counts were recorded for this clonotype. The chain links TRBV20-1 to TRBJ2-5; 8 nucleotides agree with TRBD2. The V and J ends lost 5 bases and 4 bases, in that order; junction bases with no gene match: 12. The germline V gene has CDR1 DFQATT and CDR2 SNEGSKA (reference sequence). The length of the CDR3 is 15 residues. CDR3 residues: CSAQPARLAGETQYF. The DNA of the CDR3 is TGCAGTGCTCAACCCGCCCGGCTAGCGGGAGAGACCCAGTACTTC.

This clonotype showed up many times. This chain uses TRBV3-1 with TRBJ1-5; a weak D match, TRBD1 (5 bases). Germline-derived CDR1 and CDR2 are LGHDT and YNNKEL (reference sequence). The V end was cut by 0 bases, the J end by 2 bases, with 14 bases between. CDR3 length: 17 residues. Here the CDR3 reads CASSQDGGAEGNQPQHF. Here the CDR3 DNA reads TGTGCCAGCAGCCAAGATGGAGGGGCGGAGGGCAATCAGCCCCAGCATTTT.

This clonotype was observed at least ten times. J is TRBJ2-5 and V is TRBV7-9, with 8 bases identical to TRBD2. CDR3 length equals 14 residues. Germline lookup yields CDR1 SEHNR and CDR2 FQNEAQ (reference sequence). The junction had 5 bases not matched to a gene; V was cut back by 4 bases and J by 4 bases. In DNA form, the CDR3 reads TGTGCCAGCAGCTCCAGCGGGGGCGGAGAGACCCAGTACTTC. Translating gives CASSSSGGGETQYF.

V gene TRBV12-3 or TRBV12-4 combines with J gene TRBJ2-2, with 10 positions matching TRBD1. The CDR3 length is 14 residues. J gave up 3 bases and V 7 bases, and 2 bases lay outside the gene matches. The CDR3 DNA reads TGTGCCAGCAAGGGGACAGGGGACACCGGGGAGCTGTTTTTT. Translated, it gives CASKGTGDTGELFF.

This rearrangement joins TRBV12-3 or TRBV12-4 to TRBJ1-1, with 8 bases identical to TRBD1. The CDR3 runs to 14 residues. The V segment lost 8 bases and the J segment 3 bases; nucleotides outside the gene matches: 8. The DNA for the CDR3 is TGTGCCAGCCGGATCACACAGGGGGACACTGAAGCTTTCTTT. As protein: CASRITQGDTEAFF.

The gene calls are TRBV6-2 or TRBV6-3 and TRBJ1-1; 7 bases are shared with TRBD1. This CDR3 spans 13 amino acids. V gave up 6 bases and J gave up 8 bases; unmatched junction bases: 9. Germline lookup yields CDR1 MNHEY and CDR2 SVGEGT. CDR3 protein: CASSHMMGQEAFF. In nucleotides, the CDR3 is TGTGCCAGCAGCCACATGATGGGACAGGAAGCTTTCTTT.

The count of this clonotype is one. This sequence joins TRBV28 and TRBJ2-7, with 7 bases that match TRBD2. The V gene end was trimmed by 3 bases and the J gene end by 0 bases; junction bases not matched to a gene: 8. The V gene's germline CDR1 is MDHEN and CDR2 SYDVKM. This CDR3 has 16 amino acids. DNA of the CDR3: TGTGCCAGCAGTTTCTTAGCCGGGACTACCTCCTACGAGCAGTACTTC. It codes for CASSFLAGTTSYEQYF. The full variable domain, completed using reference TRBV28 and TRBJ2-7, is DVKVTQSSRYLVKRTGEKVFLECVQDMDHENMFWYRQDPGLGLRLIYFSYDVKMKEKGDIPEGYSVSREKKERFSLILESASTNQTSMYLCASSFLAGTTSYEQYFGPGTRLTVT.

Many counts were recorded for this clonotype. V usage is TRBV7-2 and J usage is TRBJ1-3, with 9 bases that match TRBD1. This CDR3 has 15 residues. Germline V gene sequence: CDR1 SGHTA, CDR2 FQGNSA. J lost 4 bases, V lost 4 bases, and 5 bases had no gene match. CDR3 sequence reads: CASSSDRGYGNTIYF. CDR3 coding DNA: TGTGCCAGCAGCTCTGACAGGGGGTACGGAAACACCATATATTTT.

This chain links TRBV6-1 with TRBJ2-7, with 8 bases fitting TRBD1. Germline V CDR1 and CDR2: MNHNS, SASEGT. With V trimmed by 4 bases and J by 4 bases, 6 bases remained unmatched. The CDR3 totals 14 residues. CDR3 protein: CASSGTGIEYEQYF. CDR3 DNA: TGTGCCAGCAGTGGGACAGGGATAGAATACGAGCAGTACTTC.

This clonotype showed up many times. This chain joins TRBV10-3 and TRBJ2-5; 13 positions agree with TRBD2. Unmatched junction bases numbered 2, after V lost 4 bases and J lost 3 bases. The CDR3 is made up of 15 amino acids. Germline loops: CDR1 ENHRY, CDR2 SYGVKD. The CDR3 DNA is TGTGCCATCAGTGCCGGGACTAGCGGGAAAGAGACCCAGTACTTC. This translates into CAISAGTSGKETQYF.

The J gene is TRBJ2-5, the V gene TRBV6-2 or TRBV6-3; 13 nucleotides agree with TRBD2. V lost 2 bases and J lost 3; bases outside the gene matches: 3. CDR1 MNHEY and CDR2 SVGEGT come from the germline V gene. The CDR3 spans 16 residues. CDR3 bases: TGTGCCAGCAGTTACCCCGGACTAGCGGGAGAAGAGACCCAGTACTTC. Its translation is CASSYPGLAGEETQYF.

This clonotype was seen ten or more times. The chain has TRBV27 and TRBJ1-2, with TRBD1 matching over 7 bases. V was pared by 8 bases and J by 2 bases, with 2 bases of the junction left unmatched. Germline-derived CDR1 and CDR2 are MNHEY and SMNVEV (reference sequence). The CDR3 has 12 residues. The CDR3 DNA sequence: TGTGCCAGCGGGGGACAGAACTATGGCTACACCTTC. Its protein product is CASGGQNYGYTF.

This clonotype was seen many times. The chain links TRBV25-1 to TRBJ1-1, with D possibly TRBD1 on 6 matching bases. The length of the CDR3 is 15 residues. Germline V CDR1 and CDR2: MGHDK, SYGVNS. Trimming left V 2 bases short and J 1 base short, with 11 bases between. DNA of the CDR3: TGTGCCAGCAGTGAAATTAACAGGGCGAACACTGAAGCTTTCTTT. Translating gives CASSEINRANTEAFF.

This chain uses TRBV13 with TRBJ2-4, with D unclear. Between the trimmed V and J ends, which lost 5 bases and 8 bases, there was a span of 13 bases. The CDR3 covers 13 residues. CDR1 is PRHDT, CDR2 FYEKMQ, per germline (reference sequence). In nucleotides, the CDR3 is TGTGCCAGCAGCCCTCCTTCCCAGGACATTCAGTACTTC. It encodes CASSPPSQDIQYF.